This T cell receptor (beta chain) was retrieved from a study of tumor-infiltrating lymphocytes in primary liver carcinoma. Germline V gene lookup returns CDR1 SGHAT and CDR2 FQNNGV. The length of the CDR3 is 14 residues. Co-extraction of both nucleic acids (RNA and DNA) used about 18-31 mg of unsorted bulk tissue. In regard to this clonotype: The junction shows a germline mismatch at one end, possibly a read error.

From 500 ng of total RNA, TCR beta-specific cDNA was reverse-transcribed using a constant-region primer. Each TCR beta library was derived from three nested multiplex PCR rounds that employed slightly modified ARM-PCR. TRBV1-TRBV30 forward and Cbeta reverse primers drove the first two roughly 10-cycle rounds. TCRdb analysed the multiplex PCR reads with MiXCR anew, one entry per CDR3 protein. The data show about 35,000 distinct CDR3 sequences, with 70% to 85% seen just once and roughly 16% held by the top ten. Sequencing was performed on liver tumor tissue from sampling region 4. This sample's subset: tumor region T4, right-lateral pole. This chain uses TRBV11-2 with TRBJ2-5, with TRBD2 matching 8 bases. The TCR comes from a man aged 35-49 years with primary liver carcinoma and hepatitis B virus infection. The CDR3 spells CASTSPGRGGTQYF. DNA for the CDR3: TGTGCCAGCACCAGTCCCGGGAGGGGGGGGACCCAGTACTTT.